This entry lists 31 T cell receptor beta chains sequenced from one sample in a study of blood T cells in healthy people across ages. Primed by a sample-barcoded 5' primer and a J-beta primer mix, a second PCR proceeded for about 6 to 11 cycles. Each CDR3 protein gets one entry after TCRdb re-called the 5' RACE reads with MiXCR. Of 780,000 or so distinct CDR3 sequences listed, 20% to 30% are singletons. Separately, the same data were catalogued under a study of T cells of mothers and their children.

The sequencing sample was made of blood. The origin of the receptors is a boy between 10 and 17 years old in good health.

In this sample, this clonotype turned up a few times. The genes are TRBV7-9 and TRBJ2-2, with D hard to call. The germline CDR1 and CDR2 sequences are SEHNR and FQNEAQ (reference sequence). The CDR3 is 12 residues long. V lost 2 bases to trimming and J lost 6 bases, with 4 bases between them. The CDR3 DNA reads TGTGCCAGCAGCTTAAACCCCGGGGAGCTGTTTTTT. Its translation is CASSLNPGELFF.

This clonotype appeared many times. The rearrangement joins TRBV5-1 to TRBJ1-1, with D maybe TRBD1 (6 bases). Germline loops: CDR1 SGHRS, CDR2 YFSETQ. V gave up 0 bases and J gave up 5 bases, with 11 bases separating them. This CDR3 has 14 amino acids. The DNA of the CDR3 is TGCGCCAGCAGCTTGGAGCAGGGGCGAACTGAAGCTTTCTTT. It translates to CASSLEQGRTEAFF.

In this sample, this clonotype turned up a few times. The chain employs TRBV20-1 and TRBJ2-7; 12 bases map to TRBD2. The length of the CDR3 is 17 residues. V shed 4 bases and J 3 bases; nucleotides not matched to a gene: 13. Per germline, CDR1 DFQATT and CDR2 SNEGSKA (reference sequence). CDR3 bases: TGCAGTGCTAAGGAGATGTCTCTAGCGGGGGGGAGCTACGAGCAGTACTTC. It yields the protein CSAKEMSLAGGSYEQYF.

The chain carries TRBV4-3 and TRBJ2-5, with D possibly TRBD2 on 5 matching bases. CDR1 is LGHNA and CDR2 is YSLEER in the germline V gene. Trimming removed 0 bases from V and 5 bases from J, with 13 bases in between. The CDR3 length is 15 residues. The CDR3 here is CASSQEEGRKETQYF. CDR3 in DNA: TGCGCCAGCAGCCAAGAAGAGGGTCGGAAGGAGACCCAGTACTTC.

This clonotype has more than one count but fewer than ten. The chain recombines TRBV6-6 with TRBJ2-7, with D possibly TRBD1 on 6 matching bases. The CDR3 is 14 residues long. Looked up from germline, CDR1 is MNHNY and CDR2 is SVGAGI (reference sequence). V lost 6 bases to trimming and J lost 4 bases, with 16 bases between them. The CDR3 loop reads CASRQQGSVYEQYF. The CDR3 DNA follows: TGTGCCAGCAGACAACAGGGCTCTGTGTACGAGCAGTACTTC.

The V call is TRBV28, the J call TRBJ2-1, with a tentative D call TRBD2 (5 bases). Germline V gives CDR1 MDHEN, CDR2 SYDVKM. CDR3 length: 14 residues. V gave up 2 bases and J gave up 9 bases, with 14 bases separating them. The CDR3 reads CASSLGPQGSEQFF. The CDR3, as DNA: TGTGCCAGCAGTTTAGGCCCCCAAGGGAGTGAGCAGTTCTTC.

The chain is built from TRBV28 and TRBJ1-2; 10 bases are a match to TRBD1. CDR3 length equals 17 residues. Germline V lookup: CDR1 MDHEN, CDR2 SYDVKM. The ends lost 2 bases at V and 2 bases at J; junction bases unmatched: 8. The CDR3 coding sequence is TGTGCCAGCAGTTTAGGACCCGGGACAGGGGTCAACTATGGCTACACCTTC. Translating it yields CASSLGPGTGVNYGYTF.

The chain couples TRBV12-3 or TRBV12-4 to TRBJ2-5; 9 bases fit TRBD1. J gave up 5 bases and V 8 bases, and 12 bases lay outside the gene matches. CDR3 size: 15 residues. CDR3 residues: CASGISGQGGETQYF. Written as DNA, the CDR3 is TGTGCCAGCGGGATATCGGGACAGGGAGGGGAGACCCAGTACTTC.

In its sample, this clonotype was seen a few times. CDR3 sequence reads: CSAQPQTDTQYF. The DNA for the CDR3 is TGCAGTGCTCAACCACAAACAGATACGCAGTATTTT. The chain joins TRBV20-1 to TRBJ2-3; D uncertain. V shed 5 bases and J shed 3 bases, with 9 bases lying between them. Germline V gene lookup returns CDR1 DFQATT and CDR2 SNEGSKA (reference sequence). This CDR3 contains 12 residues.

This clonotype appeared a few times. J is TRBJ2-6 and V is TRBV7-8; TRBD2 aligns across 13 bases. Trimming at V came to 8 bases and at J to 4 bases, leaving 5 bases not matched to a gene. Germline CDR1 SGHVS, CDR2 FQNEAQ. The length of the CDR3 is 16 residues. Here the CDR3 reads CASRLAGGPGANVLTF. CDR3 nucleotides: TGTGCCAGCCGACTAGCGGGAGGTCCCGGGGCCAACGTCCTGACTTTC.

This clonotype was counted only a few times. The gene calls are TRBV20-1 and TRBJ1-4; tentatively, D is TRBD1 (5 bases). CDR1 is DFQATT and CDR2 is SNEGSKA in the germline V gene (reference sequence). The CDR3 covers 14 residues. The germline V and J ends were trimmed by 4 bases and 5 bases, with 14 bases remaining between them. CDR3 DNA: TGCAGTGCTACCCCAGGGAGGTGGAATGAAAAACTGTTTTTT. Its protein product is CSATPGRWNEKLFF.

This clonotype has just a few counts. This chain connects TRBV15 to TRBJ1-3; D not certain. Germline V lookup: CDR1 LNHNV, CDR2 YYDKDF (reference sequence). The V end lost 0 bases, the J end lost 8 bases, and 17 bases lay between the germline ends. The CDR3 spans 16 residues. The CDR3 DNA follows: TGTGCCACCAGCAGAGATGGGCAACTCTGGACGGACACCATATATTTT. This codes for CATSRDGQLWTDTIYF.

This clonotype was picked up a small number of times. This chain links TRBV18 with TRBJ2-5, with 8 nucleotides matching TRBD2. This CDR3 has 15 amino acids. V shed 1 base, J shed 4 bases, and the junction held 5 bases outside the gene matches. Per germline, CDR1 KGHSH and CDR2 LQKENI. The CDR3 coding sequence is TGTGCCAGCTCACCACAAGCGGGAGAAGGAGAGACCCAGTACTTC. Its protein is CASSPQAGEGETQYF.

The sample holds a few counts of this clonotype. CDR3 protein: CASSFGTDNSPLHF. The CDR3 DNA is TGCGCCAGCAGCTTCGGCACGGATAATTCACCCCTCCACTTT. V gene TRBV5-1 combines with J gene TRBJ1-6, with D unclear. V was shortened by 2 bases and J by 5 bases, with 8 bases between the two germline ends. CDR1 is SGHRS and CDR2 is YFSETQ in the germline V gene. The CDR3 has 14 amino acids.

This clonotype has only a few counts. The chain couples TRBV7-2 to TRBJ2-5, with D perhaps matching TRBD2 (6 bases). The J call could be wrong; TRBJ2-7 is a better fit for the DNA end. There are 15 residues in the CDR3. Germline assignment: CDR1 SGHTA and CDR2 FQGNSA. CDR3 loop: CASSERGTASYEQYF. The CDR3 DNA follows: TGTGCCAGCAGCGAAAGAGGGACTGCCAGTTACGAGCAGTACTTC.

This clonotype was recorded a few times. The V call is TRBV7-9, the J call TRBJ1-4; unclear D gene. Germline loops: CDR1 SEHNR, CDR2 FQNEAQ (reference sequence). The V and J ends lost 5 bases and 2 bases respectively, with 9 bases between them. The CDR3 spans 14 residues. The DNA of the CDR3 is TGTGCCAGCAGCCCACCGCCGACTAATGAAAAACTGTTTTTT. Translating gives CASSPPPTNEKLFF.

This rearrangement joins TRBV29-1 to TRBJ2-5, with 7 nucleotides matching TRBD1. Germline V CDR1 and CDR2: SQVTM, ANQGSEA. This CDR3 contains 14 residues. Trimming took 4 bases from V and 3 from J; bases not matched to a gene: 8. CDR3 sequence reads: CSVGRGQAKETQYF. DNA of the CDR3: TGCAGCGTTGGGCGTGGACAGGCCAAAGAGACCCAGTACTTC.

The genes are TRBV3-1 and TRBJ1-4; tentatively, D is TRBD1 (6 bases). Trimming shortened V by 1 base and J by 1 base, and 16 bases separated the two germline ends. The CDR3 length is 18 residues. Germline V gene lookup returns CDR1 LGHDT and CDR2 YNNKEL (reference sequence). The CDR3 sequence is CASSQASGQFLTNEKLFF. CDR3 DNA sequence: TGTGCCAGCAGCCAAGCCTCAGGACAGTTTTTAACTAATGAAAAACTGTTTTTT.

In this sample, this clonotype turned up a few times. This chain joins TRBV5-1 and TRBJ2-1; 12 bases agree with TRBD2. Trimming at V came to 0 bases and at J to 0 bases, leaving 4 bases not matched to a gene. The CDR3 runs to 18 residues. Germline V lookup: CDR1 SGHRS, CDR2 YFSETQ. The CDR3 spells CASSLGLAGGNSYNEQFF. The CDR3 DNA reads TGCGCCAGCAGCTTGGGGCTAGCGGGAGGGAACTCCTACAATGAGCAGTTCTTC.

The chain couples TRBV20-1 to TRBJ1-1, with no clear D. V was trimmed by 6 bases and J by 5 bases, leaving 4 bases between them. The CDR3 has 9 amino acids. Germline assignment: CDR1 DFQATT and CDR2 SNEGSKA (reference sequence). CDR3 region: CSALTEAFF. The CDR3 DNA follows: TGCAGTGCCTTAACTGAAGCTTTCTTT.

V is TRBV5-1 and J is TRBJ2-5; no reliable D call. The closer fit of TRBJ2-7 to the DNA end suggests the J call may be wrong. This CDR3 comprises 15 residues. The germline V gene has CDR1 SGHRS and CDR2 YFSETQ. CDR3 coding DNA: TGCGCCAGCAGCCCCGGCCCCGGGTCCACCTACGAGCAGTACTTC. Amino acids: CASSPGPGSTYEQYF.

The V call is TRBV29-1, the J call TRBJ2-7; D might be TRBD2 (6 bases). V was pared by 7 bases and J by 6 bases, with 13 bases between. Germline CDR1 is SQVTM and CDR2 is ANQGSEA. The CDR3 sequence is 11 residues long. The CDR3 protein is CSGLTRTEQYF. Written as DNA, the CDR3 is TGCAGCGGATTGACTAGAACCGAGCAGTACTTC.

The chain joins TRBV3-1 to TRBJ2-7; 7 bases are a match to TRBD2. The CDR3 sequence is 13 residues long. V was clipped by 6 bases and J by 2 bases; unmatched bases: 4. From germline, CDR1 is LGHDT and CDR2 YNNKEL (reference sequence). CDR3 amino acids: CASRSGKPYEQYF. The CDR3 coding sequence is TGTGCCAGCAGGAGCGGGAAACCCTACGAGCAGTACTTC.

The table lists this clonotype with a few counts. V and J are TRBV7-9 and TRBJ2-2, with D possibly TRBD2 on 5 matching bases. Per the germline V gene, CDR1 is SEHNR and CDR2 is FQNEAQ (reference sequence). The CDR3 has 15 amino acids. V lost 6 bases and J lost 1, with 12 bases in between. The CDR3 DNA reads TGTGCCAGCAGTCTCACACGGGGGAACACCGGGGAGCTGTTTTTT. This gives the protein CASSLTRGNTGELFF.

The sample holds a few counts of this clonotype. The chain employs TRBV18 and TRBJ1-2, with D unclear. V was trimmed by 4 bases and J by 9 bases, leaving 18 bases between them. The CDR3 spans 14 residues. Germline V gene sequence: CDR1 KGHSH, CDR2 LQKENI. CDR3 protein: CASSHSMGPRSYTF. CDR3 DNA sequence: TGTGCCAGCTCACACAGTATGGGTCCGCGAAGCTACACCTTC. Using reference TRBV18 and TRBJ1-2 for the parts outside the CDR3, the full variable domain is NAGVMQNPRHLVRRRGQEARLRCSPMKGHSHVYWYRQLPEEGLKFMVYLQKENIIDESGMPKERFSAEFPKEGPSILRIQQVVRGDSAAYFCASSHSMGPRSYTFGSGTRLTVV.

The V and J genes are TRBV25-1 and TRBJ2-5, with 10 bases fitting TRBD1. The DNA end lines up better with TRBJ2-7; the J call may be wrong. The germline V gene encodes CDR1 MGHDK and CDR2 SYGVNS. This CDR3 is 16 amino acids long. The CDR3 reads CASSGQGQGISYEQYF. The CDR3 nucleotides read TGTGCCAGCAGTGGGCAGGGACAGGGGATATCCTACGAGCAGTACTTC.

The chain recombines TRBV19 with TRBJ2-1, with TRBD2 matching over 8 bases. With the DNA end fitting TRBJ2-7 better, the J assignment may be wrong. Germline CDR1 is LNHDA and CDR2 is SQIVND (reference sequence). The CDR3 loop spans 14 amino acids. The CDR3 protein is CASNPGLGPYEQYF. The CDR3 DNA reads as TGTGCCAGTAACCCGGGACTAGGTCCCTACGAGCAGTACTTC.

Notes on this clonotype: One junction end disagrees with the germline gene, perhaps due to a read error. The V call is TRBV7-9, the J call TRBJ2-5; the D gene is possibly TRBD1 (6 bases). CDR3 length: 13 residues. Germline V lookup: CDR1 SEHNR, CDR2 FQNEAQ (reference sequence). CDR3 in DNA: TGTGCCAGCAGCGTGGGACATCGAGAGACCCAGCACTTC. It translates to CASSVGHRETQHF.

This clonotype was observed a handful of times. The chain joins TRBV9 to TRBJ2-3; D perhaps matches TRBD2 (5 bases). This CDR3 has 14 amino acids. Between the trimmed V and J ends, which lost 3 bases and 4 bases, there was a span of 12 bases. In germline, CDR1 is SGDLS, CDR2 YYNGEE. In nucleotides, the CDR3 is TGTGCCAGCAGCGATCCGGACGGGGCAGATACGCAGTATTTT. The encoded protein is CASSDPDGADTQYF. Together with reference TRBV9 and TRBJ2-3, the CDR3 gives the full variable domain: DSGVTQTPKHLITATGQRVTLRCSPRSGDLSVYWYQQSLDQGLQFLIQYYNGEERAKGNILERFSAQQFPDLHSELNLSSLELGDSALYFCASSDPDGADTQYFGPGTRLTVL.

Written as DNA, the CDR3 is TGCAGTGCTAGCGTCAGGGGCTATAGCAATCAGCCCCAGCATTTT. Its protein is CSASVRGYSNQPQHF. The chain is built from TRBV20-1 and TRBJ1-5; perhaps TRBD1 as D (6 bases). CDR3 length equals 15 residues. The ends were cut back, 3 bases at V and 0 bases at J, with 12 bases in the middle. Germline V gene data show CDR1 as DFQATT and CDR2 as SNEGSKA (reference sequence).

This clonotype occurred a few times. V and J are TRBV4-3 and TRBJ2-5; D may correspond to TRBD1 or TRBD2 (5 bases each). The end of the DNA is better explained by TRBJ2-1, so the J call may be wrong. The CDR3 is 15 residues long. From germline, CDR1 is LGHNA and CDR2 YSLEER. The DNA of the CDR3 is TGCGCCAGCAGCCAGGGCAGGGAGCTTGACTATGAGCAGTTCTTC. Its protein product is CASSQGRELDYEQFF.